These T cell receptor beta chains were read from a single sample in a study of shared clonotypes between healthy human individuals. Sequencing used immunoSEQ multiplex PCR; TCRdb keeps in-frame clones, though not all of them. The sample consists of under 1,900,000 clones, 98% to 99% of them appearing once. Material: naive CD4+ T cells sorted from blood. The origin of the receptors is a man aged 25-45 years in good health. Both conserved end residues are part of each CDR3. Fields, in order: D gene, V gene, clone size, J gene, CDR3 protein, CDR3 DNA. The D gene is left open where the match is weak. Size is omitted from some rows. Given values are once, few, many or a class for expanded clones.

D gene: TRBD1; V gene: TRBV19; clone size: -; J gene: TRBJ1-5; CDR3 protein: CASSSQGANQPQHF; CDR3 DNA: TGTGCCAGTAGTAGTCAGGGGGCAAATCAGCCCCAGCATTTT
D gene: TRBD2; V gene: TRBV5-1; clone size: -; J gene: TRBJ2-2; CDR3 protein: CASSFSGTGELFF; CDR3 DNA: TGCGCCAGCAGCTTTAGCGGGACCGGGGAGCTGTTTTTT
D gene: TRBD1; V gene: TRBV19; clone size: -; J gene: TRBJ2-2; CDR3 protein: CASSIAPGTGAGELFF; CDR3 DNA: TGTGCCAGTAGTATAGCCCCCGGGACAGGGGCTGGGGAGCTGTTTTTT
D gene: -; V gene: TRBV18; clone size: once; J gene: TRBJ2-6; CDR3 protein: CASSPLVPGTKLSGANVLTF; CDR3 DNA: TGTGCCAGCTCACCGTTAGTACCCGGGACAAAACTCTCTGGGGCCAACGTCCTGACTTTC
D gene: TRBD2; V gene: TRBV18; clone size: -; J gene: TRBJ2-3; CDR3 protein: CASSLLAGGTDTQYF; CDR3 DNA: TGTGCCAGCTCACTCTTAGCGGGAGGGACCGATACGCAGTATTTT
D gene: TRBD1; V gene: TRBV7-2; clone size: -; J gene: TRBJ1-5; CDR3 protein: CASSLAGTGNQPQHF; CDR3 DNA: TGTGCCAGCAGCTTAGCCGGGACAGGGAACCAGCCCCAGCATTTT
D gene: TRBD1; V gene: TRBV19; clone size: -; J gene: TRBJ1-2; CDR3 protein: CASSWDSSRYGYTF; CDR3 DNA: TGTGCCAGTAGTTGGGACAGCTCGCGCTATGGCTACACCTTC
D gene: -; V gene: TRBV6-6; clone size: -; J gene: TRBJ1-4; CDR3 protein: CASSTDPLSEKLFF; CDR3 DNA: TGTGCCAGCAGTACGGACCCACTGAGTGAAAAACTGTTTTTT
D gene: -; V gene: TRBV5-1; clone size: -; J gene: TRBJ1-4; CDR3 protein: CASSLGQHTDSEKLFF; CDR3 DNA: TGCGCCAGCAGCTTGGGACAACACACGGACAGCGAAAAACTGTTTTTT
D gene: -; V gene: TRBV6-1; clone size: -; J gene: TRBJ1-1; CDR3 protein: CASSEARGNTEAFF; CDR3 DNA: TGTGCCAGCAGTGAAGCGCGGGGGAACACTGAAGCTTTCTTT
D gene: TRBD1; V gene: TRBV6-4; clone size: -; J gene: TRBJ2-5; CDR3 protein: CASTPTRDRQETQYF; CDR3 DNA: TGTGCCAGCACCCCAACTCGGGACAGACAAGAGACCCAGTACTTC
D gene: TRBD1; V gene: TRBV19; clone size: -; J gene: TRBJ1-5; CDR3 protein: CASSIRGRGQPQHF; CDR3 DNA: TGTGCCAGTAGTATCAGGGGGCGTGGGCAGCCCCAGCATTTT
D gene: -; V gene: TRBV4-1; clone size: -; J gene: TRBJ1-5; CDR3 protein: CASSNIESNQPQHF; CDR3 DNA: TGCGCCAGCAGCAACATAGAGAGCAATCAGCCCCAGCATTTT
D gene: -; V gene: TRBV5-4; clone size: -; J gene: TRBJ1-1; CDR3 protein: CASSPIGRRPTEAFF; CDR3 DNA: TGTGCCAGCAGCCCGATCGGACGGAGACCCACTGAAGCTTTCTTT
D gene: TRBD2; V gene: TRBV27; clone size: -; J gene: TRBJ2-7; CDR3 protein: CASSRRLAGDSSSYEQYF; CDR3 DNA: TGTGCCAGCAGCAGAAGGCTAGCGGGAGACTCGAGCTCCTACGAGCAGTACTTC
D gene: -; V gene: TRBV7-9; clone size: -; J gene: TRBJ2-3; CDR3 protein: CASNDSPLPDTQYF; CDR3 DNA: TGTGCCAGCAACGATAGCCCCCTCCCAGATACGCAGTATTTT
D gene: -; V gene: TRBV11-2; clone size: -; J gene: TRBJ2-2; CDR3 protein: CASSLDSYGNTGELFF; CDR3 DNA: TGTGCCAGCAGCTTAGACTCGTACGGGAACACCGGGGAGCTGTTTTTT
D gene: TRBD2; V gene: TRBV7-8; clone size: -; J gene: TRBJ2-7; CDR3 protein: CASSLAFRTSARGEQYF; CDR3 DNA: TGTGCCAGCAGCTTAGCGTTCAGGACTAGCGCCCGCGGCGAGCAGTACTTC